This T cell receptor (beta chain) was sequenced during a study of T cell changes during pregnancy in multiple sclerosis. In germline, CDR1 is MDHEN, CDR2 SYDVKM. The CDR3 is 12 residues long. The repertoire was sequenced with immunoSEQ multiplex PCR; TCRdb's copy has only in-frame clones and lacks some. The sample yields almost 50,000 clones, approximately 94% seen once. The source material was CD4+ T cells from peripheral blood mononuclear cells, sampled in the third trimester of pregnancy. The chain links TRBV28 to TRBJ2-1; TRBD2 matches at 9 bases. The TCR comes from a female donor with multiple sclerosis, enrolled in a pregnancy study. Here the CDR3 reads CASRGRGYEQFF. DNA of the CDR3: TGTGCGTCCCGCGGGAGGGGGTATGAGCAGTTCTTC.